The TCR beta chain described here comes from a study of T cells after yellow fever vaccination. UMIs were added to TCR cDNA along with a universal primer site when it was made by 5'RACE template switching. TCRdb redid the calling of the 5' RACE reads with MiXCR, one entry per CDR3 protein. The table records some 600,000 distinct CDR3 sequences, more than 9% of them present only once. This clonotype has a handful of counts. The length of the CDR3 is 15 residues. Germline CDR1 reads SEHNR; CDR2 reads FQNEAQ (reference sequence). Between the trimmed V and J ends, which lost 4 bases and 1 base, there was a span of 14 bases.

This receptor was identified in a man younger than 45 who received the YFV17D yellow fever vaccine. The chain is built from TRBV7-9 and TRBJ2-7, with D perhaps matching TRBD2 (5 bases). Specimen: PBMCs, collected on the day of the yellow fever booster vaccination. The CDR3 loop reads CASSSSLLGSYEQYF. For the CDR3, the DNA is TGTGCCAGCAGCTCGTCACTACTAGGATCCTACGAGCAGTACTTC.